The rows below give T cell receptor beta chains drawn from one sample of a study of identical twins. TCRdb used MiXCR to reprocess the 5' RACE reads, holding one entry per CDR3 protein. The repertoire holds some 210,000 distinct CDR3 sequences, with approximately 15% as singletons. These data also featured in a second study, about T cells expressing NK-cell markers.

Sequenced: CD8+ T cells sorted from blood. The receptors originated from a woman aged 18-35 years in good health. The CDR3 runs from the conserved cysteine through the conserved F or W. A D gene is named only where the DNA matches it firmly. Clone size is not always given. Where it is, it says once, few, many or a class for expanded clones.

- TRBJ2-4 TRBV2 - TGTGCCAGCAGTACCGAACGAGGGGCAGGCTTAGCCAAAAACATTCAGTACTTC CASSTERGAGLAKNIQYF
few TRBJ1-5 TRBV6-1 - TGTGCCAGCCTCACCCGGGCAGCCAATCAGCCCCAGCATTTT CASLTRAANQPQHF
- TRBJ2-5 TRBV9 TRBD1 TGTGCCAGCAGCGTAGCCGGGACAGTTCAAGAGACCCAGTACTTC CASSVAGTVQETQYF
many TRBJ2-7 TRBV20-1 - TGCAGTGCTAGCGAAAGCTCCTACGAGCAGTACTTC CSASESSYEQYF
- TRBJ1-2 TRBV27 TRBD1 TGTGCCAGCAGTCCGACAGGGAATGGCTACACCTTC CASSPTGNGYTF
- TRBJ2-1 TRBV27 TRBD1 TGTGCCAGCAGTATTCTGCGCGGGACAGGGGCAAATGAGCAGTTCTTC CASSILRGTGANEQFF
- TRBJ1-1 TRBV11-2 TRBD1 TGTGCCAGCAGCGAACTACCAGGGGGCACTGAAGCTTTCTTT CASSELPGGTEAFF
- TRBJ2-7 TRBV12-3/TRBV12-4 - TGTGCCAGCACCCAAGGCAGATCCTACGAGCAGTACTTC CASTQGRSYEQYF
few TRBJ2-1 TRBV7-9 - TGTGCCAGCAGCTTAGCCCACGGTCTCTTCGGCAATGAGCAGTTCTTC CASSLAHGLFGNEQFF
few TRBJ2-1 TRBV2 - TGTGCCAGCAGTGTGAAGTTAAGCTCCTACAATGAGCAGTTCTTC CASSVKLSSYNEQFF
few TRBJ2-1 TRBV19 - TGTGCCAGTAGTATTGGGGGCGGGAGTCTCTACAATGAGCAGTTCTTC CASSIGGGSLYNEQFF
- TRBJ2-5 TRBV6-1 - TGTGCCAGCAGCAACAGGGTCACTCAAGAGACCCAGTACTTC CASSNRVTQETQYF
- TRBJ2-7 TRBV14 - TGTGCCAGCAGGCTTACGGGACTCCGCTACGAGCAGTACTTC CASRLTGLRYEQYF
- TRBJ2-5 TRBV12-5 - TGTGCTAGTGGCGGCGCGGCCCGACAAGAGACCCAGTACTTC CASGGAARQETQYF
- TRBJ1-1 TRBV12-3/TRBV12-4 - TGTGCCAGCACCGGTGGGGCTGAAGCTTTCTTT CASTGGAEAFF
- TRBJ2-7 TRBV9 - TGTGCCAGCAGCGCATCCGGTTTAGGCGAGCAGTACTTC CASSASGLGEQYF
- TRBJ2-1 TRBV14 TRBD2 TGTGCCAGCAGCCAAGTCGGCGGGACTAGCGGGGGGCCATACAATGAGCAGTTCTTC CASSQVGGTSGGPYNEQFF
- TRBJ2-3 TRBV9 - TGTGCCAGCAGCGTAGGAGGGAGTTTGACAGATACGCAGTATTTT CASSVGGSLTDTQYF
- TRBJ1-1 TRBV15 - TGTGCCACCAGCAGAGGTGACGGGGAGGCTGAAGCTTTCTTT CATSRGDGEAEAFF
few TRBJ2-5 TRBV9 - TGTGCCAGCAGCGTAGATGGGGCAGCCCAAGAGACCCAGTACTTC CASSVDGAAQETQYF
few TRBJ2-7 TRBV14 - TGTGCCAGCACGAATAGCGCTCACGAGCAGTACTTC CASTNSAHEQYF
- TRBJ2-7 TRBV7-9 - TGTGCCAGCAGCCTGACACGTTACGAGCAGTACTTC CASSLTRYEQYF
- TRBJ1-2 TRBV9 - TGTGCCAGCAGCGCCTGGAGGGGTGGCTACACCTTC CASSAWRGGYTF
- TRBJ2-7 TRBV6-2/TRBV6-3 TRBD2 TGTGCCAGCAGTCCGAGACTAGCCAGGTACGAGCAGTACTTC CASSPRLARYEQYF
few TRBJ1-6 TRBV20-1 - TGCAGTGCTATAAAATGGGCGGACCATAATTCACCCCTCCACTTT CSAIKWADHNSPLHF
many TRBJ2-5 TRBV10-3 - TGTGCCATCAGTGAGGGGTTACAAGAGACCCAGTACTTC CAISEGLQETQYF
- TRBJ2-1 TRBV7-9 - TGTGCCAGCAGCCCTTGGCCGGACGAGCAGTTCTTC CASSPWPDEQFF
- TRBJ2-1 TRBV14 TRBD1 TGTGCCAGCAGCCGCTACAGGGGGCCCAACCAAATTAATGAGCAGTTCTTC CASSRYRGPNQINEQFF
many TRBJ1-4 TRBV4-3 - TGCGCCAGCAGCCCCTCGGGACGGAATGAAAAACTGTTTTTT CASSPSGRNEKLFF
- TRBJ2-5 TRBV14 TRBD2 TGTGCCAGTGGACTAGAGAACCAAGAGACCCAGTACTTC CASGLENQETQYF